The 9 T cell receptor beta chains below come from one sample, sequenced in a study of technical replicates of blood from a handful of donors. Measured with immunoSEQ multiplex PCR; TCRdb has only the in-frame clones, and not every one. The repertoire has about 73,000 clones, 85% to 95% of them found once; the top ten carry under 5.5%. The source material was PBMCs. The receptors shown here come from a human donor in good health. Some clones in this sample may be carry-over from other donors' samples.

V and J are TRBV5-6 and TRBJ2-1; 10 nucleotides agree with TRBD2. The CDR3 length is 15 residues. Trimming cost V 0 bases and J 10 bases; bases outside gene matches: 7. Germline V gives CDR1 SGHDT, CDR2 YYEEEE. The CDR3, as DNA: TGTGCCAGCAGCTTGGCCGCACTAGCGGGACGAGAGCAGTTCTTC. Amino acids: CASSLAALAGREQFF.

This chain joins TRBV7-8 and TRBJ2-1, with D unclear. CDR3 length: 13 amino acids. The ends were cut back, 1 base at V and 8 bases at J, with 9 bases in the middle. Germline V CDR1 and CDR2: SGHVS, FQNEAQ. CDR3 DNA: TGTGCCAGCAGCTTAGGTCGGTTAGATGAGCAGTTCTTC. Protein: CASSLGRLDEQFF.

The rearrangement uses TRBV7-8 and TRBJ2-2, with TRBD2 identical over 13 bases. J gave up 5 bases and V 0 bases, and 6 bases lay outside the gene matches. Germline values: CDR1 SGHVS, CDR2 FQNEAQ. The CDR3 runs 18 residues. CDR3 sequence (DNA): TGTGCCAGCAGCTTAGCTAGGACTAGCGGGAGTGGAACCGGGGAGCTGTTTTTT. It translates to CASSLARTSGSGTGELFF.

The rearrangement links TRBV6-5 to TRBJ2-5, with D possibly matching TRBD1 (6 bases). The CDR3 has 16 amino acids. Germline V gene lookup returns CDR1 MNHEY and CDR2 SVGAGI. V was clipped by 3 bases and J by 1 base, with 15 bases between them. The CDR3 sequence: CASSYNSGVGQETQYF. The CDR3 nucleotides are TGTGCCAGCAGTTATAACTCAGGGGTGGGCCAAGAGACCCAGTACTTC.

V gene TRBV5-5 combines with J gene TRBJ1-5; D may be TRBD1 (6 bases). CDR1 SGHKS and CDR2 YYEKEE come from the germline V gene (reference sequence). This CDR3 has 14 amino acids. Between the trimmed V and J ends, which lost 5 bases and 0 bases, there was a span of 9 bases. The CDR3 spells CASSGQYSNQPQHF. The DNA of the CDR3 is TGTGCCAGCAGTGGACAGTATAGCAATCAGCCCCAGCATTTT.

The chain links TRBV19 to TRBJ1-1, with D possibly being TRBD1 (5 bases). Trimming took off 3 bases at V and 1 base at J, with 12 bases between the two ends. CDR3 length: 15 residues. CDR1 is LNHDA, CDR2 SQIVND, per germline (reference sequence). CDR3 in DNA: TGTGCCAGTAGTATTCTTGGGGGAGGGAACACTGAAGCTTTCTTT. Its protein product is CASSILGGGNTEAFF.

This chain joins TRBV7-2 and TRBJ2-5; D is possibly TRBD2 (6 bases). Germline-derived CDR1 and CDR2 are SGHTA and FQGNSA. The V end was cut by 4 bases, the J end by 5 bases, with 20 bases between. This CDR3 spans 16 amino acids. The CDR3 reads CASSSYQEGRGETQYF. The CDR3 DNA is TGTGCCAGCAGCTCATATCAGGAGGGGCGCGGGGAGACCCAGTACTTC.

The V and J genes are TRBV6-5 and TRBJ2-2; TRBD2 matches 7 bases. CDR3 length: 12 amino acids. After removal of 8 bases from V and 7 bases from J, the junction contained 4 bases not matched to a gene. CDR1 and CDR2 (germline): MNHEY, SVGAGI. CDR3 bases: TGTGCCAGCCGCGGGGGAAACGGGGAGCTGTTTTTT. The encoded protein is CASRGGNGELFF.

The chain joins TRBV4-3 to TRBJ2-3; possibly TRBD2 for D (7 bases). Germline loops: CDR1 LGHNA, CDR2 YSLEER. The CDR3 has 16 amino acids. Trimming left V 1 base short and J 1 base short, with 12 bases between. The CDR3 coding sequence is TGCGCCAGCAGCCAAGGGCGGGGGCTCCGCACAGATACGCAGTATTTT. It encodes CASSQGRGLRTDTQYF.